A selection of T cell receptor beta chains follows, all from one sample in a study of blood T cell repertoires in COVID-19. Produced via immunoSEQ multiplex PCR; TCRdb's table is partial and in-frame only. The repertoire holds some 110,000 clones, 75% to 85% seen once, with roughly 10% in the top ten. Material: peripheral blood. The receptors come from a woman aged 70-85 years with acute or convalescent COVID-19. Each CDR3 is given with its conserved first and last residue. A D gene is named only where the DNA matches it firmly. Rows give clone size only sometimes, using once, few, many, or a class for an expanded clone.

CDR3,DNA,size,D,J,V
CASRRTGVGSPLHF,TGTGCCAGCAGAAGGACAGGGGTTGGCTCACCCCTCCACTTT,few,TRBD1,TRBJ1-6,TRBV11-2
CASSLPTGSSYNEQFF,TGTGCCAGCTCCCTACCGACAGGGAGCTCCTACAATGAGCAGTTCTTC,.,TRBD1,TRBJ2-1,TRBV18
CASSLAGQGLGGYTF,TGTGCCAGCAGCTTAGCTGGGCAGGGTTTAGGTGGCTACACCTTC,.,.,TRBJ1-2,TRBV7-2
CASSPGTEAFF,TGTGCCAGCAGCCCCGGGACTGAAGCTTTCTTT,few,.,TRBJ1-1,TRBV28
CACRTSGYEQYF,TGTGCCTGTCGGACTAGCGGCTACGAGCAGTACTTC,.,TRBD2,TRBJ2-7,TRBV30
CASSQRTGTGNTIYF,TGTGCCAGCAGCCAACGTACGGGGACTGGAAACACCATATATTTT,few,.,TRBJ1-3,TRBV3-1/TRBV3-2
CASSPDRIGYTF,TGTGCCAGCAGCCCCGACAGAATAGGCTACACCTTC,once,.,TRBJ1-2,TRBV7-9
CAWSVGQGRSGNTIYF,TGTGCCTGGAGTGTTGGCCAGGGGCGTTCCGGAAACACCATATATTTT,.,.,TRBJ1-3,TRBV30
CASSAETGNNEKLFF,TGCGCCAGCAGCGCCGAGACAGGAAATAATGAAAAACTGTTTTTT,.,.,TRBJ1-4,TRBV5-1
CASSLAGGKNIQYF,TGTGCCAGCAGCTTAGCAGGGGGGAAAAACATTCAGTACTTC,.,.,TRBJ2-4,TRBV13
CASSLDNLVYGYTF,TGTGCCAGCAGCTTGGACAATCTTGTCTATGGCTACACCTTC,.,.,TRBJ1-2,TRBV5-4
CASSQVFYEQYF,TGTGCCAGCAGCCAAGTCTTCTACGAGCAGTACTTC,.,.,TRBJ2-7,TRBV3-1/TRBV3-2
CAGSARLAGDTGELFF,TGTGCCGGCAGTGCGAGACTAGCGGGGGACACCGGGGAGCTGTTTTTT,once,TRBD2,TRBJ2-2,TRBV2
CASSLKNPTGELFF,TGTGCCAGCAGTCTTAAAAATCCCACCGGGGAGCTGTTTTTT,.,.,TRBJ2-2,TRBV11-2
CASSYTPRQGSGYTF,TGTGCCAGCAGTTACACTCCTCGACAGGGAAGCGGCTACACCTTC,.,TRBD1,TRBJ1-2,TRBV6-2/TRBV6-3
CASSSAGTLHGYTF,TGCGCCAGCAGCTCCGCGGGGACTTTACATGGCTACACCTTC,.,.,TRBJ1-2,TRBV5-1
CASSPGSNYGYTF,TGTGCCAGCAGCCCCGGGTCCAACTATGGCTACACCTTC,.,.,TRBJ1-2,TRBV6-6
CASSYGTFDTDTQYF,TGTGCCAGCAGTTACGGGACTTTCGACACAGATACGCAGTATTTT,few,.,TRBJ2-3,TRBV6-5
CASSQVLSSASLTYEQYF,TGCGCCAGCAGCCAAGTCTTGTCGTCGGCTAGCCTTACCTACGAGCAGTACTTC,.,.,TRBJ2-7,TRBV4-1
CATSSAGSYEQYF,TGTGCCACTAGTTCAGCGGGCTCCTACGAGCAGTACTTC,.,.,TRBJ2-7,TRBV10-3
CASSDPQPRDRGVGGYTF,TGTGCCAGCAGTGACCCCCAACCTAGGGACAGGGGGGTAGGTGGCTACACCTTC,.,TRBD1,TRBJ1-2,TRBV2
CASSHGGDRAQYF,TGTGCCAGCAGTCATGGGGGAGACAGGGCGCAGTATTTT,.,TRBD1,TRBJ2-3,TRBV3-1/TRBV3-2